This TCR beta chain comes out of a study of T cells expressing NK-cell markers (dated by TCRdb to the early 2020s). Turning to the overall study: Seven to nine donors provided sorted CD3+CD56+NKG2C+, CD3+CD56+NKG2C- and CD3+CD56-NKG2C+ T-cell subsets, whose TCR beta-chain repertoires were profiled. Seven of the eight sequenced donors were HCMV-seropositive and one was HCMV-seronegative. All eight donors whose samples were sequenced were randomly selected healthy volunteers, three of them men and five women. The libraries were sequenced on Illumina HiSeq 2000/2500, MiSeq or NextSeq, producing 2 x 150 bp reads. What the authors observed across the whole study: Those dominant clonotypes were again the most abundant among CD3+CD56-NKG2C+ cells in several donors, at about 25-60.1%. Whether the expanded NKG2C-expressing T cell clones were specific for HCMV antigens remained unclear. For six donors, the dominant CD3+CD56+NKG2C+ clonotypes were among the top 10 CD8+ clonotypes and accounted for about 1.0-7.5% of CD8+ T cells.

CDR1 is given as DFQATT and CDR2 as SNEGSKA, both from the germline V gene (reference sequence). From its cysteine to its phenylalanine, the CDR3 spans 14 amino acids. Nucleotide data are not available. A commercial ELISA kit detecting HCMV-specific IgG in serum was used to determine HCMV serostatus. Peripheral blood mononuclear cells were isolated from blood by Ficoll density gradient centrifugation. About this clonotype itself: Its specific antigen is unknown.

Sequencing relied on an Illumina HiSeq 2000. TCR beta cDNA libraries were made by 5'RACE template switching that added a universal primer site and unique molecular identifiers. cDNA synthesis was primed from the TCR beta constant segment and was followed by two successive PCR amplification steps. Per the source publication's procedure: MIGEC handled demultiplexing of the reads and grouping by UMI, while MiTCR was used to assemble and quantify clonotypes. To exclude erroneous sequences, any TCR cDNA sequence not supported by at least two reads was discarded. The tcR package was used for downstream repertoire analysis, with clonotypes matched between fractions based on CDR3 nucleotide sequence plus V segment. VDJmatch was used to annotate antigen specificity against VDJdb, with one amino acid substitution allowed in CDR3. TCRdb reprocessed the reads into one record per CDR3 protein sequence, lacking DNA. The V and J calls shown here were made by TCRdb, not taken from the authors' results. The sample's table lists a count of approximately 380,000 distinct CDR3 sequences. Around 5.3% of the sample belongs to the ten largest clones.

Recombination joined TRBV20-1 with TRBJ1-2; without DNA, the TCRdb call of TRBD1 cannot be checked. The sample was blood T cells: a sorted CD56 or NKG2C T cell subset, CD4+ or CD8+ T cells, or bulk PBMC T cells (not recorded which). This sequence was found in a man between 18 and 69 years old in good health. The CDR3 corresponds to CSARVDRGIYGYTF.